Shown below are 7 T cell receptor beta chains from a single sample sequenced in a study of long-term antiretroviral therapy in people with HIV (dated by TCRdb to 2021 to 2024). The immunoSEQ hsTCRB v3.0 assay was used at survey level resolution for TRB variable region sequencing. TCRdb took over this immuneACCESS table, retaining in-frame rearrangements with V and J assigned. Such tables are incomplete; in checked studies, under half of the missing clones stem from an unresolved V gene, and the remainder is unexplained. This sample has some 21,000 clones in its table, and around 83% of those were observed once. The ten largest clonotypes hold approximately 5% of the sample. Sequencing used unsorted PBMCs, obtained 0.2 years after starting antiretroviral therapy. The source of these receptors is a woman in her twenties or thirties with HIV.

The V and J genes are TRBV27 and TRBJ2-7; TRBD1 agrees at 7 bases. V shed 6 bases and J 1 base; nucleotides not matched to a gene: 9. The CDR3 consists of 15 residues. Germline assignment: CDR1 MNHEY and CDR2 SMNVEV (reference sequence). CDR3 loop: CASRRDRVISYEQYF. The CDR3 DNA reads TGTGCCAGCAGGAGGGACAGAGTAATTTCCTACGAGCAGTACTTC.

This clone was seen only once. The chain carries TRBV2 and TRBJ1-2; 10 nucleotides agree with TRBD1. The CDR3 consists of 15 residues. In germline, CDR1 is SNHLY, CDR2 FYNNEI. V trimming: 2 bases; J trimming: 5 bases; junction bases outside the gene matches: 5. The CDR3 spells CASSEWTGGPYGYTF. The DNA for the CDR3 is TGTGCCAGCAGTGAATGGACAGGGGGGCCGTATGGCTACACCTTC.

The V gene is TRBV27, the J gene TRBJ2-3; D gene unclear. Trimming left V 2 bases short and J 2 bases short, with 5 bases between. From germline, CDR1 is MNHEY and CDR2 SMNVEV (reference sequence). The CDR3 runs 13 residues. The CDR3 loop reads CASSLIATDTQYF. CDR3 sequence (DNA): TGTGCCAGCAGTTTAATCGCCACAGATACGCAGTATTTT.

This clone was detected only once. The gene calls are TRBV5-1 and TRBJ1-3; D call uncertain. CDR3 size: 16 residues. Trimming removed 0 bases from V and 0 bases from J, with 10 bases in between. Germline lookup yields CDR1 SGHRS and CDR2 YFSETQ. The CDR3 region has the DNA TGCGCCAGCAGCTTGGAAGGACGGAGCTCTGGAAACACCATATATTTT. The encoded protein is CASSLEGRSSGNTIYF. Together with reference TRBV5-1 and TRBJ1-3, the CDR3 gives the full variable domain: KAGVTQTPRYLIKTRGQQVTLSCSPISGHRSVSWYQQTPGQGLQFLFEYFSETQRNKGNFPGRFSGRQFSNSRSEMNVSTLELGDSALYLCASSLEGRSSGNTIYFGEGSWLTVV.

This clone was recorded a few times. V is TRBV29-1 and J is TRBJ2-1; no definite D call. This CDR3 has 15 amino acids. V was clipped by 4 bases and J by 0 bases, with 13 bases between them. Germline CDR1 SQVTM, CDR2 ANQGSEA. The CDR3 loop reads CSVVGRPLSYNEQFF. In DNA form, the CDR3 reads TGCAGCGTTGTCGGCAGACCTCTCTCCTACAATGAGCAGTTCTTC.

This clone was counted only a few times. The rearrangement links TRBV5-6 to TRBJ2-1; D is perhaps TRBD1 (7 bases). Germline CDR1 SGHDT, CDR2 YYEEEE. V was clipped by 2 bases and J by 4 bases, with 13 bases between them. The CDR3 is 15 residues long. The CDR3 sequence: CASSLSAGGYNEQFF. The DNA for the CDR3 is TGTGCCAGCAGCTTAAGTGCAGGGGGGTACAATGAGCAGTTCTTC.

The rearrangement uses TRBV10-1 and TRBJ2-7; D is unclear. Trimming removed 0 bases from V and 6 bases from J, with 12 bases in between. Germline CDR1 and CDR2: WNHNN and SYGVQD (reference sequence). This CDR3 has 14 residues. The CDR3 sequence is CASSESPGVREQYF. CDR3 DNA: TGCGCCAGCAGTGAGTCGCCTGGGGTTCGCGAGCAGTACTTC.